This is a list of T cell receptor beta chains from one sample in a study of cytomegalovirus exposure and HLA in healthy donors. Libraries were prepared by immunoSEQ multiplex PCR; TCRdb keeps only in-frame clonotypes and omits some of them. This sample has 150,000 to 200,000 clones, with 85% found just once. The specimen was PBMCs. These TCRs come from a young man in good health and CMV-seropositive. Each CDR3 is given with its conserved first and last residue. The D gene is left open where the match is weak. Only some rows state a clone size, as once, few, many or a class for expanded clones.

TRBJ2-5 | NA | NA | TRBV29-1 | CSVAIGGFGETQYF | TGCAGCGTTGCTATCGGAGGTTTTGGGGAGACCCAGTACTTC
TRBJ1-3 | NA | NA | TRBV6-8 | CASERQLSTGNTIYF | TGTGCCAGCGAGAGGCAGCTGAGCACTGGAAACACCATATATTTT
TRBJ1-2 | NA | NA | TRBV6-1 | CASRTGGLLGYTF | TGTGCCAGCAGAACGGGAGGGTTACTTGGCTACACCTTC
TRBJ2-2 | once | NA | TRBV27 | CASRGSSWAGELFF | TGTGCCAGCCGTGGGTCTAGTTGGGCCGGGGAGCTGTTTTTT
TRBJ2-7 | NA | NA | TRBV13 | CASSSLLTYEQYF | TGTGCCAGCAGCTCCCTCCTAACCTACGAGCAGTACTTC
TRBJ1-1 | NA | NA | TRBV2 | CASSEFGGNTEAFF | TGTGCCAGCAGTGAATTCGGGGGGAACACTGAAGCTTTCTTT
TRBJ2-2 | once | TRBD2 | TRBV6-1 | CASTREAGTGELFF | TGTGCCAGCACCAGGGAAGCGGGAACCGGGGAGCTGTTTTTT
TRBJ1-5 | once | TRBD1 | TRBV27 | CASSFGTGGGQPQHF | TGTGCCAGCAGTTTCGGGACAGGCGGGGGTCAGCCCCAGCATTTT
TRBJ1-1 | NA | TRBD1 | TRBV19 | CATRTGVNTEAFF | TGTGCCACTCGGACAGGGGTGAACACTGAAGCTTTCTTT
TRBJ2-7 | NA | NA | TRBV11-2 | CASSLGADSPYEQYF | TGTGCCAGCAGCTTGGGGGCGGACAGTCCCTACGAGCAGTACTTC
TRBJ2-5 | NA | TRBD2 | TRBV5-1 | CASSLSASGEAETQYF | TGCGCCAGCAGCTTGAGCGCTAGCGGGGAAGCGGAGACCCAGTACTTC
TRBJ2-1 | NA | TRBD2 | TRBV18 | CASSFGLAGGPGDNEQFF | TGTGCCAGCTCGTTCGGACTAGCGGGAGGGCCGGGGGACAATGAGCAGTTCTTC
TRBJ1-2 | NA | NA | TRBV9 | CASSGGGYGYGYTF | TGTGCCAGCTCCGGGGGGGGCTATGGCTATGGCTACACCTTC
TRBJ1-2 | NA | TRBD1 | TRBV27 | CASSPGQGYGYTF | TGTGCCAGCAGTCCCGGACAGGGCTATGGCTACACCTTC
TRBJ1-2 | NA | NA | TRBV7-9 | CASSLAGGRGYTF | TGTGCCAGCAGCTTAGCTGGGGGCAGAGGCTACACCTTC
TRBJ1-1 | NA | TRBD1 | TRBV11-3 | CASSLDRGQGAFF | TGTGCCAGCAGCTTAGATCGGGGACAGGGAGCTTTCTTT
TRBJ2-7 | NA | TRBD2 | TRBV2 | CASSEALRGGSGRVSEQYF | TGTGCCAGCAGTGAAGCGCTTCGGGGCGGAAGCGGGAGAGTCTCCGAGCAGTACTTC
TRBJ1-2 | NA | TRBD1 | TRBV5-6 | CASSYARGDGYTF | TGTGCCAGCAGCTACGCCAGGGGGGATGGCTACACCTTC
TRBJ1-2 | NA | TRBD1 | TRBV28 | CAIGTGDGYTF | TGTGCCATTGGGACAGGCGATGGCTACACCTTC
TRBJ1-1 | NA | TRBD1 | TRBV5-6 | CASSLRQGYTEAFF | TGTGCCAGCAGCTTGCGACAGGGGTACACTGAAGCTTTCTTT
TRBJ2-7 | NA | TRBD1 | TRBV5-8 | CASSLPSGTGFEQYF | TGTGCCAGCAGCCTTCCCTCCGGGACAGGGTTCGAGCAGTACTTC
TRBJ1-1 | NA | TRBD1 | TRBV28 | CASSAPNRGSFF | TGTGCCAGCAGCGCTCCGAACAGGGGTTCTTTCTTT
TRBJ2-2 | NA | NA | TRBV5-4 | CASSLETKRRTGELFF | TGTGCCAGCAGCTTGGAAACTAAGCGGAGGACCGGGGAGCTGTTTTTT
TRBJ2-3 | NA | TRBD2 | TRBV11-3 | CASSPLTSGALWLDTDTQYF | TGTGCCAGCAGCCCCCTGACTAGCGGGGCCCTTTGGCTCGACACAGATACGCAGTATTTT
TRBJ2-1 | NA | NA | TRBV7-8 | CASSLKPLNEQFF | TGTGCCAGCAGCTTAAAGCCCCTCAATGAGCAGTTCTTC
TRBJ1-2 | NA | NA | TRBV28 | CASGSQVYGYTF | TGTGCCAGCGGCTCACAGGTCTATGGCTACACCTTC
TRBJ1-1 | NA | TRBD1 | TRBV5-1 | CASRTRQGNTEAFF | TGCGCCAGCAGAACAAGACAGGGCAACACTGAAGCTTTCTTT
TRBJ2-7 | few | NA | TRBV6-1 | CDGSSSYEQYF | TGTGACGGGTCGAGCTCCTACGAGCAGTACTTC
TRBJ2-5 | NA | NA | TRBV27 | CASSLLGGETQYF | TGTGCCAGCAGTTTACTCGGGGGAGAGACCCAGTACTTC
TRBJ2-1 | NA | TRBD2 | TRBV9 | CASIRRAGDGDNEQFF | TGTGCCAGCATCCGGAGGGCGGGAGATGGGGACAATGAGCAGTTCTTC
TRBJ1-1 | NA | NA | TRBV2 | CASSVRLTEAFF | TGTGCCAGCAGTGTACGGTTGACTGAAGCTTTCTTT
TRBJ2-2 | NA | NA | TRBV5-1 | CASSYGGWNTGELFF | TGCGCCAGCAGCTACGGGGGATGGAACACCGGGGAGCTGTTTTTT
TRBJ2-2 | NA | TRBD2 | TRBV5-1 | CASTYSGSGGELFF | TGCGCCAGCACCTACAGCGGGAGCGGCGGGGAGCTGTTTTTT
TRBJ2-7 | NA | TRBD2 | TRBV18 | CASSATSGLYEQYF | TGTGCCAGCTCAGCTACTAGCGGCCTCTACGAGCAGTACTTC
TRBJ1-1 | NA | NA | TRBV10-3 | CAISERGNTEAFF | TGTGCCATCAGTGAGAGGGGGAACACTGAAGCTTTCTTT
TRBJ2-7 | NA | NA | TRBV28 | CASSGAGRGEHGQYF | TGTGCCAGCTCTGGGGCGGGGCGTGGAGAACACGGGCAGTACTTC
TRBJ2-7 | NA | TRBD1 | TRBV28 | CASSGYPGQKSSYEQYF | TGTGCCAGCAGTGGCTATCCGGGACAGAAAAGCTCCTACGAGCAGTACTTC
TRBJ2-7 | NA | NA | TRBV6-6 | CASSYDLGRNYEQYF | TGTGCCAGCAGCTACGACTTGGGGAGGAACTACGAGCAGTACTTC
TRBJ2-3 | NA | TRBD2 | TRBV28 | CASSSGGPASTDTQYF | TGTGCCAGCAGTTCGGGGGGACCGGCCAGCACAGATACGCAGTATTTT
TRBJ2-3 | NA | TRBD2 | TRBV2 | CASTAGLAGADTQYF | TGTGCCAGCACGGCGGGACTAGCGGGAGCAGATACGCAGTATTTT
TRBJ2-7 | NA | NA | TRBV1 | CTSSHVRVVAGAPYEQYF | TGCACCAGCAGCCATGTTCGTGTGGTGGCAGGGGCTCCCTACGAGCAGTACTTC
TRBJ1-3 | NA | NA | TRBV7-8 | CASSLWAYSGNTIYF | TGTGCCAGCAGCTTATGGGCGTATTCTGGAAACACCATATATTTT
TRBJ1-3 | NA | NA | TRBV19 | CASSTDNGGNTIYF | TGTGCCAGTAGTACGGACAACGGTGGAAACACCATATATTTT
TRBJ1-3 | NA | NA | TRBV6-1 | CASSSIGQSGNTIYF | TGTGCCAGCAGTTCCATCGGACAGTCTGGAAACACCATATATTTT